Listed here are 10 T cell receptor beta chains from one sample, sequenced in a study of lymphopenia after photon versus proton radiotherapy. The method was immunoSEQ multiplex PCR; TCRdb's version includes in-frame clones alone and lacks a portion of them. Altogether about 12,000 clones are present, about 88% being singletons, with the ten largest covering roughly 3.5%. The sequenced sample was peripheral blood, obtained from a patient treated with photon-based radiotherapy. The receptor set was obtained from a man aged 55 to 70 with pancreatic cancer.

This sequence joins TRBV14 and TRBJ2-1; D is possibly TRBD2 (7 bases). The CDR3 is made up of 14 amino acids. The germline CDR1 and CDR2 sequences are SGHDN and FVKESK. Trimming removed 7 bases at V and 6 bases at J, with 16 bases between. DNA for the CDR3: TGTGCCAGCACTTGGGGGGGCGGTAGCAATGAGCAGTTCTTC. This translates into CASTWGGGSNEQFF.

This clone has more than one count but fewer than ten. The genes are TRBV28 and TRBJ1-2; D not certain. V lost 4 bases to trimming and J lost 0 bases, with 0 bases between them. CDR1 is MDHEN, CDR2 SYDVKM, per germline. This CDR3 has 11 amino acids. The DNA for the CDR3 is TGTGCCAGCAGTTCTAACTATGGCTACACCTTC. It specifies CASSSNYGYTF.

This chain links TRBV6-6 with TRBJ2-5; 7 bases map to TRBD1. This CDR3 spans 14 amino acids. V lost 4 bases to trimming and J lost 2 bases; unmatched junction nucleotides: 4. The germline CDR1 and CDR2 sequences are MNHNY and SVGAGI (reference sequence). This CDR3 reads CASSFPGQQETQYF. The CDR3 DNA sequence: TGTGCCAGCAGTTTCCCGGGACAGCAAGAGACCCAGTACTTC.

The V call is TRBV5-1, the J call TRBJ2-1, with 13 bases aligning to TRBD2. The ends lost 1 base at V and 12 bases at J; junction bases unmatched: 7. Germline values: CDR1 SGHRS, CDR2 YFSETQ. This CDR3 is 15 amino acids long. CDR3 coding DNA: TGCGCCAGCAGCTTGACTAGCGGGGGGGCGGCCTTGCAGTTCTTC. This gives the protein CASSLTSGGAALQFF.

This clone is a singleton in its sample. The chain is built from TRBV5-1 and TRBJ1-1; no reliable D call. Per the germline V gene, CDR1 is SGHRS and CDR2 is YFSETQ. V was shortened by 0 bases and J by 1 base, with 10 bases between the two germline ends. This CDR3 spans 15 amino acids. This chain's CDR3 is CASSLERLGNTEAFF. In nucleotides, the CDR3 is TGCGCCAGCAGCTTGGAGAGGTTGGGGAACACTGAAGCTTTCTTT.

This clone was observed once. The chain joins TRBV7-9 to TRBJ1-4; possibly TRBD1 for D (6 bases). V lost 0 bases and J 8 bases, leaving 13 bases between the germline ends. CDR1 is SEHNR, CDR2 FQNEAQ, per germline (reference sequence). This CDR3 has 15 amino acids. The CDR3: CASSLAGGLREKLFF. CDR3 in DNA: TGTGCCAGCAGCTTAGCCGGGGGGCTTCGGGAAAAACTGTTTTTT.

J is TRBJ1-1 and V is TRBV5-1; weak D call: TRBD1 (6 bases). Trimming took 4 bases from V and 5 from J, leaving 21 bases between them. CDR1 SGHRS and CDR2 YFSETQ come from the germline V gene. This CDR3 has 16 residues. The CDR3 DNA sequence: TGCGCCAGCAGCCTTCCCGTCGGGGGGCCGGTAACTGAAGCTTTCTTT. This encodes CASSLPVGGPVTEAFF.

The chain uses TRBV5-4 and TRBJ1-3, with D possibly being TRBD1 (5 bases). There are 14 residues in the CDR3. V lost 3 bases to trimming and J lost 4 bases, with 11 bases between them. Germline CDR1 reads SGHNT; CDR2 reads YYREEE (reference sequence). CDR3 nucleotide sequence: TGTGCCAGCAGCTCCATGACAGCGGGAAACACCATATATTTT. It is translated as CASSSMTAGNTIYF. Together with reference TRBV5-4 and TRBJ1-3, the CDR3 gives the full variable domain: ETGVTQSPTHLIKTRGQQVTLRCSSQSGHNTVSWYQQALGQGPQFIFQYYREEENGRGNFPPRFSGLQFPNYSSELNVNALELDDSALYLCASSSMTAGNTIYFGEGSWLTVV.

Regarding this clone: The sample has other DNA sequences that encode this CDR3 too. The rearrangement uses TRBV18 and TRBJ2-5, with D uncertain. CDR3 length: 11 amino acids. Looked up from germline, CDR1 is KGHSH and CDR2 is LQKENI. Trimming took off 3 bases at V and 2 bases at J, with 1 base between the two ends. The CDR3 is CASSPQETQYF. The CDR3 DNA is TGTGCCAGCTCACCTCAAGAGACCCAGTACTTC.

The rearrangement links TRBV4-1 to TRBJ2-7; TRBD2 agrees at 7 bases. The V gene end was trimmed by 2 bases and the J gene end by 2 bases; junction bases not matched to a gene: 6. This CDR3 spans 15 amino acids. From germline, CDR1 is MGHRA and CDR2 YSYEKL. The CDR3 loop is CASSQSRGDTYEQYF. Here the CDR3 DNA reads TGCGCCAGCAGCCAATCTCGGGGGGATACCTACGAGCAGTACTTC.